The present T cell receptor beta chain was sequenced within a study of human T cells and chemical hapten exposure (dated by TCRdb to the early 2020s). At the level of the whole study: For sensitization, 2% DPC in acetone was applied to a roughly 2 cm by roughly 2 cm area of upper inner arm skin. The libraries were sequenced as a pool, and the TCR yield per sample differed mostly because of small variations in library volumes within the pool. Patch tests used Finn chambers with 0.01% DPC on the upper back, scored after 6 days by International Contact Dermatitis Research Group standards. Blood samples were taken from patients before sensitization (week 0) and at 2, 6 and about 24 weeks after DPC sensitization. Blood for TCR sequencing was provided by twenty-nine alopecia patients at one to four time points (pre-sensitization, 2, 6 and 24 weeks). Most of the patients in the cohort were female, and the cohort covered alopecia areata with under or over 50% scalp involvement, alopecia totalis and alopecia universalis. The study tracked peripheral blood TCR repertoire changes in vivo during primary and secondary sensitization to the hapten diphenylcyclopropenone (DPC) in alopecia patients. Patients additionally received weekly therapeutic DPC doses to the scalp throughout the roughly 25-week study period.

The sample's time point, from its label and the paper: pre-sensitization, week 0. The treatment or condition label here, explained by the study, means: therapeutic diphenylcyclopropenone sensitization with weekly scalp DPC. At every patch-test visit, the blood draw took place before the patch test was put on. Patients were eligible if aged 18 to 70, diagnosed with alopecia and judged suitable for DPC therapy, and pregnant patients were excluded. Total RNA was extracted from unfractionated whole blood that had been collected in Tempus Blood RNA tubes. V has 4 bases trimmed and J has 13 bases trimmed; junction bases matching no gene number 6. Inclusive of the bounding cysteine and phenylalanine, the CDR3 is 13 residues long. Left in the record is the CDR3 DNA by itself, 39 bases read in frame from the first base. CDR1 and CDR2, looked up from the germline V gene, are MNHEY and SVGEGT. In the case of this clonotype: Its antigen is currently not known. No quality values exist for individual bases; no much larger clone is one base distant.

General conclusions and limits of the study: DPC sensitization did not change the number of TCRs with a frequency above 1 in 1000, and there was no evidence of changes in global repertoire structure. A positive correlation was found between the number of PT1 expanded TCRs and patch test score, with significance reached at thresholds 8, 16 and 32 but not 4. Repeated subsampling changed both the strength of the expansion versus patch-test correlation and the threshold at which that correlation became significant. All patients had alopecia, a presumed autoimmune disease, so their immune response might differ from that of healthy individuals. Expanded TCRs formed significantly more large CDR3 similarity clusters than pre-sensitization or healthy control sets, consistent with antigen-driven responses.

Libraries were prepared through RACE. The instrument was a NextSeq 500. During library preparation, unique molecular identifiers were attached to individual cDNA molecules so that TCRs could be counted in a quantitative, reproducible way. For every blood RNA sample, sequencing covered both the TCR alpha and TCR beta chains. For the original study's pipeline: Samples had a median of roughly 98,000 TCRs, with a range from roughly 23,224 to 750,000. The Decombinator software suite was used to annotate the V, J and CDR3 of the TCR reads. To make PS versus PT1 abundance plots, every sample was subsampled to the same number of TCRs (28,000). TCRs were defined as expanded if absent before sensitization and observed at least eight times at the 2-week time point. TCRdb took the public reads, trimmed them with fastp at Q25, ran MiXCR for clone calling and kept in-frame beta chains. Identical CDR3 protein sequences are pooled into one entry, listed with their most common genes and DNA. The V and J calls and clone size are TCRdb's, not the authors'. For this sample the table gives about 120,000 distinct CDR3 sequences, of which 13% were detected only once. About 3% of the sample is taken by the ten largest.

The chain is made from TRBV6-2 or TRBV6-3 and TRBJ1-6; TRBD1 agrees with 8 junctional bases. This TCR came from a woman aged 18-29 years with alopecia areata. Some clones in this sample may be carry-over from other donors' samples. This sample comprised whole blood, obtained in connection with sensitization to the hapten diphenylcyclopropenone (DPC). The DNA sequence follows: TGTGCCAGCAGTTGGACAGGGTCCGCTCCCCTCCACTTT. This translates into CASSWTGSAPLHF.